The clone carrying this T cell receptor beta chain has a handful of counts. Its specificity is not known. It was via CD45RO/CCR7/CD25/CD127/CD95/CD27 that CD4+ naive, central memory, regulatory and stem cell-like memory cells were sorted. Purities in excess of 98% were seen in all sorted populations. This CDR3 is built from 11 residues. V gave up 2 bases and J gave up 4 bases, with 2 bases separating them. CDR1 is MNHNS and CDR2 is SASEGT in the germline V gene. The record originates from a study of beta chain features in type 1 diabetes. Expressed TCRB transcripts were sequenced because the isolated RNA had all been reverse transcribed beforehand. This table comes from immunoSEQ multiplex PCR, and its TCRdb copy is limited to in-frame clones, with some not included. This sample carries about 700,000 clones, around 15% of them seen once, and the ten largest clones take approximately 0.022%. Notes on the study in general: The study found fewer insertions and more deletions at VDJ junctions in type 1 diabetes patients. Comparison showed that naive, central memory and Treg TCRB repertoires appeared more similar among patients than among healthy donors. There was a moderate but significant shortening of TCRB CDR3s in all four CD4+ subsets of Type 1 diabetes patients.

The TCR sequence derives from a man aged 18-30 years with type 1 diabetes. Material: naive CD4+ T cells from blood. The rearrangement uses TRBV6-1 and TRBJ1-2; D gene unclear. The DNA of the CDR3 is TGTGCCAGCAGTGAACTCTATGGCTACACCTTC. It translates to CASSELYGYTF.